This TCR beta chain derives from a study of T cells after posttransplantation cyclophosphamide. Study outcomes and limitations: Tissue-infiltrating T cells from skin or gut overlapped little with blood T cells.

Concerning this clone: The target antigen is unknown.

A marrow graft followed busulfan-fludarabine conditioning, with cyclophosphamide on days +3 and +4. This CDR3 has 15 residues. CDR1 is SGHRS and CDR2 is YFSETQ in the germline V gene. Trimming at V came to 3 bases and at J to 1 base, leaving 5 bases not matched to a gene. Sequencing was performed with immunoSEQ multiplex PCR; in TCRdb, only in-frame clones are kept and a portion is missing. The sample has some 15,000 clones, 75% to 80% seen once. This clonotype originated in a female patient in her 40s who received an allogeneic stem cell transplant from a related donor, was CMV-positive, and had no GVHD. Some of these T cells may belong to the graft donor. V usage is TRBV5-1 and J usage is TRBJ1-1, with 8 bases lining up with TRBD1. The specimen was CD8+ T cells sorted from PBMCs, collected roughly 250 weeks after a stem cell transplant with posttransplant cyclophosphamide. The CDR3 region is CASSSSDRENTEAFF. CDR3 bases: TGCGCCAGCAGCTCCTCGGACAGGGAGAACACTGAAGCTTTCTTT.